The 28 T cell receptor beta chains below were found in one sample sequenced in a study of T cell responses to AZD1222 COVID-19 vaccine. Only in-frame clones appear in the TCRdb table, and some are missing; sequencing was by immunoSEQ multiplex PCR. The sample lists approximately 180,000 clones, 87% seen once, with roughly 2.5% in the top ten. Sequenced here: peripheral blood, sampled on day 0 of AZD1222 vaccination. The receptor source for this set is an adult in good health.

J is TRBJ2-7 and V is TRBV28, with TRBD1 identical over 8 bases. CDR1 and CDR2 from the germline V gene are MDHEN and SYDVKM. The CDR3 contains 15 residues. Unmatched junction bases numbered 8, after V lost 4 bases and J lost 3 bases. The CDR3 is CASSSPGGGNYEQYF. The CDR3 region has the DNA TGTGCCAGCAGTTCCCCAGGGGGCGGGAACTACGAGCAGTACTTC.

The genes are TRBV5-1 and TRBJ1-1; D is ambiguous. Per the germline V gene, CDR1 is SGHRS and CDR2 is YFSETQ. This CDR3 comprises 16 residues. Trimming removed 0 bases from V and 2 bases from J, with 14 bases in between. CDR3 in amino acids: CASSLVPGPTNTEAFF. In nucleotides, the CDR3 is TGCGCCAGCAGCTTGGTCCCAGGCCCCACTAACACTGAAGCTTTCTTT. The full variable domain, rest sourced from reference TRBV5-1 and TRBJ1-1, is KAGVTQTPRYLIKTRGQQVTLSCSPISGHRSVSWYQQTPGQGLQFLFEYFSETQRNKGNFPGRFSGRQFSNSRSEMNVSTLELGDSALYLCASSLVPGPTNTEAFFGQGTRLTVV.

This sequence joins TRBV7-8 and TRBJ2-7; 11 positions agree with TRBD2. There are 14 residues in the CDR3. The J segment lost 2 bases and the V segment lost 5 bases, leaving 2 bases of the junction unmatched. Looked up from germline, CDR1 is SGHVS and CDR2 is FQNEAQ. This CDR3 reads CASSRSGRAYEQYF. The CDR3, as DNA: TGTGCCAGCAGCCGTAGCGGGAGGGCCTACGAGCAGTACTTC.

The chain uses TRBV11-2 and TRBJ1-2; no clear D gene. Trimming removed 3 bases at V and 2 bases at J, with 13 bases between. Looked up from germline, CDR1 is SGHAT and CDR2 is FQNNGV. This CDR3 is 15 amino acids long. The CDR3 loop is CASSFRPSNNYGYTF. In nucleotides, the CDR3 is TGTGCCAGCAGCTTCCGACCTTCGAACAACTATGGCTACACCTTC.

The V and J genes are TRBV20-1 and TRBJ1-2; D is ambiguous. Germline V gene lookup returns CDR1 DFQATT and CDR2 SNEGSKA (reference sequence). The ends were cut back, 3 bases at V and 3 bases at J, with 5 bases in the middle. The CDR3 consists of 11 residues. The chain's CDR3 is CSARQDYGYTF. The CDR3 DNA reads TGCAGTGCTAGGCAGGACTATGGCTACACCTTC.

This clone was seen only a few times. The chain carries TRBV6-5 and TRBJ1-5; D gene uncertain. The V end lost 5 bases, the J end lost 5 bases, and 13 bases lay between the germline ends. CDR3 length equals 14 residues. Germline V gene data show CDR1 as MNHEY and CDR2 as SVGAGI. The CDR3 DNA reads TGTGCCAGCAGTACCCGGAGGAAGGATCAGCCCCAGCATTTT. It translates to CASSTRRKDQPQHF.

The rearrangement uses TRBV5-8 and TRBJ2-7; 9 nucleotides align to TRBD1. V lost 3 bases to trimming and J lost 2 bases; unmatched junction nucleotides: 0. Germline V gene lookup returns CDR1 SGHTS and CDR2 YDEGEE. CDR3 size: 13 residues. CDR3 region: CASSWDRAYEQYF. CDR3 coding DNA: TGTGCCAGCAGCTGGGACAGGGCCTACGAGCAGTACTTC.

The V call is TRBV19, the J call TRBJ2-2; 15 bases match TRBD2. J lost 5 bases, V lost 1 base, and 8 bases had no gene match. The CDR3 covers 19 residues. Germline V gene data show CDR1 as LNHDA and CDR2 as SQIVND (reference sequence). CDR3 protein: CASSIVGLAGGPGTGELFF. The DNA for the CDR3 is TGTGCCAGTAGTATAGTCGGACTAGCGGGAGGGCCCGGGACCGGGGAGCTGTTTTTT.

This chain uses TRBV19 with TRBJ2-7; 9 positions agree with TRBD2. Germline V CDR1 and CDR2: LNHDA, SQIVND (reference sequence). The CDR3 is 18 residues long. Trimming cost V 4 bases and J 0 bases; bases outside gene matches: 13. The CDR3 here is CASSTHVLGSGSSYEQYF. CDR3 in DNA: TGTGCCAGTAGTACCCATGTCCTAGGTAGCGGGAGCTCCTACGAGCAGTACTTC.

The rearrangement uses TRBV7-9 and TRBJ1-1; TRBD1 matches 7 bases. V lost 2 bases and J lost 0; bases outside the gene matches: 6. CDR3 length: 16 amino acids. CDR1 SEHNR and CDR2 FQNEAQ come from the germline V gene (reference sequence). CDR3 loop: CASSLLGTALNTEAFF. The DNA of the CDR3 is TGTGCCAGCAGCTTATTAGGGACAGCCCTGAACACTGAAGCTTTCTTT.

This rearrangement joins TRBV3-1 (or the pseudogene TRBV3-2) to TRBJ2-3; the D gene is possibly TRBD2 (5 bases). The CDR3 runs 13 residues. V shed 3 bases and J shed 4 bases, with 8 bases lying between them. Germline loops: CDR1 LGHDT, CDR2 YNNKEL (reference sequence). The CDR3 DNA reads TGTGCCAGCAGCCACCCGAGGGCAGATACGCAGTATTTT. This translates into CASSHPRADTQYF.

This chain joins TRBV19 and TRBJ2-5; 11 nucleotides agree with TRBD2. The CDR3 runs 15 residues. J gave up 4 bases and V 2 bases, and 3 bases lay outside the gene matches. The germline V gene has CDR1 LNHDA and CDR2 SQIVND (reference sequence). Written as DNA, the CDR3 is TGTGCCAGTAGTATAACTAGCGGGAGTGGAGAGACCCAGTACTTC. Amino acids: CASSITSGSGETQYF.

The chain has TRBV11-2 and TRBJ2-7, with D perhaps given as TRBD1 or TRBD2 (5 bases each). The germline CDR1 and CDR2 sequences are SGHAT and FQNNGV. The CDR3 is 12 residues long. V lost 9 bases and J lost 5, with 14 bases in between. CDR3 residues: CASQGANNEQYF. DNA of the CDR3: TGTGCCAGTCAGGGAGCCAATAACGAGCAGTACTTC.

The chain recombines TRBV4-2 with TRBJ2-7; D gene ambiguous. The CDR3 is 13 residues long. The V and J ends lost 0 bases and 2 bases respectively, with 5 bases between them. Germline CDR1 reads LGHNA; CDR2 reads YNFKEQ. The CDR3 sequence is CASSQDLTYEQYF. CDR3 in DNA: TGTGCCAGCAGCCAAGATCTGACCTACGAGCAGTACTTC.

In this sample, this clone turned up once. V usage is TRBV19 and J usage is TRBJ2-5; unclear D gene. The length of the CDR3 is 15 residues. V gave up 8 bases and J gave up 5 bases, with 21 bases separating them. Germline CDR1 is LNHDA and CDR2 is SQIVND (reference sequence). The CDR3 coding sequence is TGTGCCAGTTCCACTCAAGCAGACCAGTCTGAGACCCAGTACTTC. Protein sequence: CASSTQADQSETQYF.

J is TRBJ1-5 and V is TRBV6-5, with 7 nucleotides matching TRBD1. V lost 6 bases, J lost 10 bases, and 12 bases stayed unmatched. The CDR3 has 14 residues. Germline assignment: CDR1 MNHEY and CDR2 SVGAGI. Here the CDR3 DNA reads TGTGCCAGCAGCCCCGGTAGGGGGCAGGTCCCCCAGCATTTT. Translation gives CASSPGRGQVPQHF.

The J gene is TRBJ2-1, the V gene TRBV5-4; D uncertain. The ends were cut back, 0 bases at V and 1 base at J, with 8 bases in the middle. CDR1 and CDR2 from the germline V gene are SGHNT and YYREEE (reference sequence). CDR3 length: 15 residues. In DNA, the CDR3 is TGTGCCAGCAGCTTGGGAGTGCAGTCCTACAATGAGCAGTTCTTC. This codes for CASSLGVQSYNEQFF. The full variable domain, its missing parts supplied by reference TRBV5-4 and TRBJ2-1, is ETGVTQSPTHLIKTRGQQVTLRCSSQSGHNTVSWYQQALGQGPQFIFQYYREEENGRGNFPPRFSGLQFPNYSSELNVNALELDDSALYLCASSLGVQSYNEQFFGPGTRLTVL.

This clone came up a few times. This chain uses TRBV27 with TRBJ2-1; unclear D gene. In germline, CDR1 is MNHEY, CDR2 SMNVEV (reference sequence). CDR3 length equals 15 residues. Trimming cost V 6 bases and J 0 bases, with 12 bases left between them. The CDR3 DNA reads as TGTGCCAGCAGACCAACCCGGAGCTCCTACAATGAGCAGTTCTTC. Protein sequence: CASRPTRSSYNEQFF.

The CDR3 region is CASSSTPPGVGEKLFF. The DNA for the CDR3 is TGTGCCAGCAGCTCTACCCCGCCGGGGGTGGGTGAAAAACTGTTTTTT. This chain links TRBV7-9 with TRBJ1-4; tentatively, D is TRBD1 (5 bases). This CDR3 is 16 amino acids long. CDR1 is SEHNR and CDR2 is FQNEAQ in the germline V gene (reference sequence). Trimming left V 4 bases short and J 7 bases short, with 19 bases between.

The CDR3 coding sequence is TGTGCCAGCAGCATAACTTATGGCTACACCTTC. It specifies CASSITYGYTF. V gene TRBV11-2 combines with J gene TRBJ1-2; D unresolved. Per the germline V gene, CDR1 is SGHAT and CDR2 is FQNNGV. The V and J ends lost 5 bases and 5 bases respectively, with 6 bases between them. The CDR3 extends over 11 amino acids.

V and J are TRBV6-5 and TRBJ1-5; D may be TRBD1 (5 bases). In germline, CDR1 is MNHEY, CDR2 SVGAGI. The CDR3 contains 13 residues. Trimming stripped 4 bases from V and 6 bases from J, with 10 bases between. The chain's CDR3 is CASSSGVGQPQHF. The CDR3 bases are TGTGCCAGCAGTTCGGGGGTGGGTCAGCCCCAGCATTTT.

The rearrangement joins TRBV19 to TRBJ2-2; 7 bases fit TRBD2. V was pared by 5 bases and J by 4 bases, with 7 bases of the junction left unmatched. The germline CDR1 and CDR2 sequences are LNHDA and SQIVND (reference sequence). The CDR3 runs 15 residues. CDR3 sequence (DNA): TGTGCCAGTAGTTCCTATGGGGGGGGCACCGGGGAGCTGTTTTTT. Encoded protein: CASSSYGGGTGELFF.

V gene TRBV5-1 combines with J gene TRBJ1-1; D not certain. The CDR3 covers 12 residues. Per the germline V gene, CDR1 is SGHRS and CDR2 is YFSETQ. The V end lost 5 bases, the J end lost 8 bases, and 13 bases lay between the germline ends. CDR3 sequence: CASRSNGDEAFF. The CDR3 DNA reads TGCGCCAGCAGGTCAAATGGAGACGAAGCTTTCTTT.

The chain recombines TRBV18 with TRBJ1-1, with TRBD1 identical over 8 bases. The CDR3 covers 15 residues. The germline gives CDR1 KGHSH, CDR2 LQKENI. V lost 3 bases to trimming and J lost 3 bases; unmatched junction nucleotides: 6. As DNA, the CDR3 is TGTGCCAGCTCACCCGGACAGGGACGTGACACTGAAGCTTTCTTT. As protein: CASSPGQGRDTEAFF. The full variable domain, its missing parts supplied by reference TRBV18 and TRBJ1-1, is NAGVMQNPRHLVRRRGQEARLRCSPMKGHSHVYWYRQLPEEGLKFMVYLQKENIIDESGMPKERFSAEFPKEGPSILRIQQVVRGDSAAYFCASSPGQGRDTEAFFGQGTRLTVV.

The V gene is TRBV19, the J gene TRBJ1-5; 7 bases match TRBD1. The CDR3 is 13 residues long. V shed 3 bases and J 6 bases; nucleotides not matched to a gene: 2. The V gene's germline CDR1 is LNHDA and CDR2 SQIVND (reference sequence). The CDR3 here is CASSIGQVQPQHF. As DNA, the CDR3 is TGTGCCAGTAGTATCGGACAGGTTCAGCCCCAGCATTTT.

The chain employs TRBV27 and TRBJ2-2; 9 bases are shared with TRBD2. The CDR3 consists of 17 residues. From germline, CDR1 is MNHEY and CDR2 SMNVEV (reference sequence). The V gene end was trimmed by 2 bases and the J gene end by 1 base; junction bases not matched to a gene: 5. CDR3 bases: TGTGCCAGCAGTTTAACGAGTAGCGGGAGGAACACCGGGGAGCTGTTTTTT. Its protein is CASSLTSSGRNTGELFF.

CDR3: CASSSSRGPLHF. CDR3 bases: TGTGCCAGCAGCTCTAGCCGGGGTCCCCTCCACTTT. The chain is built from TRBV7-9 and TRBJ1-6; D is undetermined. Trimming shortened V by 4 bases and J by 13 bases, and 11 bases separated the two germline ends. The CDR3 length is 12 residues. Germline CDR1 is SEHNR and CDR2 is FQNEAQ (reference sequence).

The J gene is TRBJ2-2, the V gene TRBV5-1, with D perhaps TRBD2 (5 bases). Between the trimmed V and J ends, which lost 2 bases and 4 bases, there was a span of 15 bases. The length of the CDR3 is 16 residues. The germline V gene has CDR1 SGHRS and CDR2 YFSETQ. CDR3 in DNA: TGCGCCAGCAGCTTTGGACTGGAAGTAACCACCGGGGAGCTGTTTTTT. This codes for CASSFGLEVTTGELFF.